This T cell receptor (beta chain) was recovered during a study of shared clonotypes between healthy human individuals. Study background: Donors had three CD4 naive, three CD4 memory, two CD8 naive and one CD8 memory plate apiece. Study-wide results and limits: Sharing across a few donors was seen in roughly 5% of naive CD4 clonotypes.

Selected positively for CCR7 and CD45RO-negative, naive CD8 cells excluded terminally differentiated effector memory CD45RA+ cells. Healthy HIV-negative adults without recent acute infections or vaccinations served as donors. Assay execution proceeded at the deep level. Here immunoSEQ multiplex PCR was the method, and the copy in TCRdb shows in-frame clones only, minus some. Of some 800,000 clones in the sample, 90% to 95% are singletons; the top ten hold around 24%. About this clone: Its specificity is unknown. Germline and junction disagree at one end, which may indicate a read error.

This CDR3 contains 16 residues. Germline V gene sequence: CDR1 SSHAT, CDR2 FNYEAQ (reference sequence). This TCR came from a young man in good health. The specimen was naive CD8+ T cells sorted from blood. The rearrangement links TRBV7-7 to TRBJ2-5; 10 nucleotides line up with TRBD2. CDR3 in amino acids: CASSLRLAGGEETQYF. The CDR3 region has the DNA TGTGCTAGCAGCTTACGCTTAGCGGGAGGTGAAGAGACCCAGTACTTC.